This note documents a single T cell receptor (beta chain) sequence. Antigen specificity is unknown. V was clipped by 3 bases and J by 8 bases; unmatched bases: 7. This CDR3 spans 14 amino acids. CDR1 is MNHEY and CDR2 is SMNVEV in the germline V gene (reference sequence). These data belong to a study of cytomegalovirus exposure and HLA in healthy donors. Overall study results and limits: A few CMV-associated chains proved CMV antigen-specific in vitro.

PCR amplification relied on 60 Vbeta primers (plus 13 Jbeta primers). Clones were sequenced by immunoSEQ multiplex PCR, and TCRdb holds only the in-frame ones, with some missing. The sample has approximately 150,000 clones, 81% seen once. Donors counted as nominally healthy when sampled, yet unrecorded immune exposures were likely. The clonotype comes from a man aged 45-65 years in good health and CMV-seropositive. The rearrangement links TRBV27 to TRBJ1-3, with 7 bases identical to TRBD1. What was sequenced was PBMCs. The CDR3 loop reads CASSFRGQGDTIYF. The CDR3 DNA is TGTGCCAGCAGTTTTAGGGGGCAGGGTGACACCATATATTTT.